These 6 T cell receptor beta chains originate from one sample sequenced in a study of CD4+ T cells in melanoma. The repertoire was sequenced with immunoSEQ multiplex PCR; TCRdb's copy has only in-frame clones and lacks some. The sample has about 10,000 clones, nearly 80% seen once. The specimen sequenced was cells from a culture (not recorded whether cultured in vitro). These receptors were obtained from a human donor with melanoma.

The chain uses TRBV18 and TRBJ1-6; D uncertain. The CDR3 spans 16 residues. V shed 6 bases and J shed 0 bases, with 12 bases lying between them. The germline gives CDR1 KGHSH, CDR2 LQKENI. The CDR3 region is CASSPEISSYNSPLHF. CDR3 nucleotides: TGTGCCAGCTCCCCAGAAATAAGCTCCTATAATTCACCCCTCCACTTT.

DNA of the CDR3: TGCGCCAGCAGGCGAGCTACAGCAGGATCCGCAGATACGCAGTATTTT. The encoded protein is CASRRATAGSADTQYF. The chain uses TRBV5-1 and TRBJ2-3; D remains unclear. Trimming removed 5 bases at V and 4 bases at J, with 20 bases between. The germline V gene has CDR1 SGHRS and CDR2 YFSETQ. The CDR3 loop spans 16 amino acids.

This chain uses TRBV2 with TRBJ2-1, with D uncertain. This CDR3 has 13 residues. V gave up 3 bases and J gave up 8 bases, with 11 bases separating them. Germline V lookup: CDR1 SNHLY, CDR2 FYNNEI. CDR3 DNA: TGTGCCAGCAGTGAGTTCTTAGCATATGAGCAGTTCTTC. This sequence encodes CASSEFLAYEQFF.

This clone was picked up one time. The V call is TRBV5-4, the J call TRBJ2-5; D is perhaps TRBD1 (6 bases). Trimming stripped 2 bases from V and 3 bases from J, with 11 bases between. This CDR3 is built from 14 residues. Germline lookup yields CDR1 SGHNT and CDR2 YYREEE (reference sequence). Here the CDR3 DNA reads TGTGCCAGCAGCTTACAGGGAAGGGAAGAGACCCAGTACTTC. Amino acids: CASSLQGREETQYF.

This chain joins TRBV7-2 and TRBJ2-3; maybe TRBD2 (6 bases). The CDR3 spans 15 residues. Between the trimmed V and J ends, which lost 6 bases and 2 bases, there was a span of 15 bases. Looked up from germline, CDR1 is SGHTA and CDR2 is FQGNSA. The CDR3: CASSLRWGVTDTQYF. CDR3 DNA: TGTGCCAGCAGTCTTCGGTGGGGGGTCACAGATACGCAGTATTTT.

The chain employs TRBV2 and TRBJ2-5, with D maybe TRBD1 (5 bases). This CDR3 spans 12 amino acids. The V end was cut by 8 bases, the J end by 4 bases, with 11 bases between. Looked up from germline, CDR1 is SNHLY and CDR2 is FYNNEI. CDR3 sequence reads: CASSGMGETQYF. In DNA, the CDR3 is TGTGCCAGCTCAGGGATGGGAGAGACCCAGTACTTC.